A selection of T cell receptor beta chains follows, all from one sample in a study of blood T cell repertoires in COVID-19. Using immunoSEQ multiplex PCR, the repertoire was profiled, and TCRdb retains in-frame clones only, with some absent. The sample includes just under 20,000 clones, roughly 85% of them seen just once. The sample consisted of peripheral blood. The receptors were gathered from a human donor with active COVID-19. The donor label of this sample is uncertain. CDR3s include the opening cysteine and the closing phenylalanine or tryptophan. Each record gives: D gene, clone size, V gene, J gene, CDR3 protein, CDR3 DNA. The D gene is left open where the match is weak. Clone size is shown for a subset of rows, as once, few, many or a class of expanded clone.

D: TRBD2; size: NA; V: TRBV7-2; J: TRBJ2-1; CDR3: CASSPTSGGAYEQFF; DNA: TGTGCCAGCAGCCCTACTAGCGGGGGGGCGTATGAGCAGTTCTTC
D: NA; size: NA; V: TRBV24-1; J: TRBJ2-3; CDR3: CATSDSRRGTDTQYF; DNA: TGTGCCACCAGTGATTCAAGACGGGGGACAGATACGCAGTATTTT
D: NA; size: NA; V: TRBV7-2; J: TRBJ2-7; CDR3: CASSRTVGYEQYF; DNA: TGTGCCAGCAGCCGGACAGTAGGCTACGAGCAGTACTTC
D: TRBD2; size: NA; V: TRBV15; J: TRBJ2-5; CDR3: CATSRDTSGLQETQYF; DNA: TGTGCCACCAGCAGAGACACTAGCGGATTACAAGAGACCCAGTACTTC
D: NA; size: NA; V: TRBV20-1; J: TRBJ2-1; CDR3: CSARVREQFF; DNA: TGCAGTGCTAGAGTGAGAGAGCAGTTCTTC
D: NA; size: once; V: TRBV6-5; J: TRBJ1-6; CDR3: CATQSRERNSPLHF; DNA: TGTGCCACCCAATCCCGGGAGCGGAATTCACCCCTCCACTTT
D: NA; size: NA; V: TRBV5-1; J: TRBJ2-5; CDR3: CASRLWETQYF; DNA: TGCGCCAGCAGACTGTGGGAGACCCAGTACTTC
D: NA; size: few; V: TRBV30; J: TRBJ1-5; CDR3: CAWNREGASGQPQHF; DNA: TGTGCCTGGAACCGGGAGGGAGCGTCAGGTCAGCCCCAGCATTTT
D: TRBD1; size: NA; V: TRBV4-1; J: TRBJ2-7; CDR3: CASSRERQGPYEQYF; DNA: TGCGCCAGCAGCCGAGAAAGACAGGGACCTTACGAGCAGTACTTC
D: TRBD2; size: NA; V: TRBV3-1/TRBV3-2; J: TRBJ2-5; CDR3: CASSTRGLAEKTQYF; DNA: TGTGCCAGCAGCACCCGAGGACTAGCGGAGAAGACCCAGTACTTC
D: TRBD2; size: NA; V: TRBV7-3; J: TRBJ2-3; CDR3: CASSLAGGHTDTQYF; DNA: TGTGCCAGCAGCTTAGCGGGGGGGCACACAGATACGCAGTATTTT
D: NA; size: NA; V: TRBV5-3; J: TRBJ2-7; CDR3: CARSLRGTPGQSGLPHEQYF; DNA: TGTGCCAGAAGCTTGAGGGGCACACCCGGCCAATCGGGACTCCCCCACGAGCAGTACTTC
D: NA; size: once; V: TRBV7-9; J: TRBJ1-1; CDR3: CASSLGTVNTEAFF; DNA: TGTGCCAGCAGCTTAGGGACAGTGAACACTGAAGCTTTCTTT
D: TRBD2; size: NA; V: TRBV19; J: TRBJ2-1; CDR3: CASSINSGGPLNEQFF; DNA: TGTGCCAGTAGTATAAATTCGGGGGGGCCCTTGAATGAGCAGTTCTTC
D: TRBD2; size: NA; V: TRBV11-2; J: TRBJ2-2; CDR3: CASSTWTSGGENTGELFF; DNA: TGTGCCAGCAGCACGTGGACTAGCGGGGGGGAGAACACCGGGGAGCTGTTTTTT
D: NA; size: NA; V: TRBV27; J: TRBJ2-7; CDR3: CASSFFGGDLSEQYF; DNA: TGTGCCAGCAGTTTTTTCGGCGGGGACCTCTCCGAGCAGTACTTC
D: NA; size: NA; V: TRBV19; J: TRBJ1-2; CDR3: CASRDLGGQEFGYTF; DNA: TGTGCCAGTAGGGACCTGGGGGGGCAGGAGTTTGGCTACACCTTC
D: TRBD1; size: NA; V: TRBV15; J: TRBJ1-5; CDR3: CATSRGGPGQGFQWPQHF; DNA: TGTGCCACCAGCAGAGGGGGCCCGGGACAGGGGTTTCAGTGGCCCCAGCATTTT
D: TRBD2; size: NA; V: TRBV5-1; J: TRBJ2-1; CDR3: CASSLVIISGRVVEQFF; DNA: TGCGCCAGCAGCTTGGTCATAATTAGCGGGAGGGTCGTTGAGCAGTTCTTC
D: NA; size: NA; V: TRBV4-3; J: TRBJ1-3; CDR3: CASSQDGSHGATAIYF; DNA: TGCGCCAGCAGCCAAGATGGATCGCATGGGGCGACCGCCATATATTTT
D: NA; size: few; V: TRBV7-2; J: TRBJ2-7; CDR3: CASSLMGGGGSYEQYF; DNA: TGTGCCAGCAGCTTAATGGGCGGAGGTGGATCCTACGAGCAGTACTTC
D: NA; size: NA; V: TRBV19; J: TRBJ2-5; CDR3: CASRSLLGGVRETQYF; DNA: TGTGCCAGTAGGAGCCTATTAGGCGGGGTACGGGAGACCCAGTACTTC
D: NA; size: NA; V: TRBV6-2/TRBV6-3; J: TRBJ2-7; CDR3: CASSYSNRNNYEQYF; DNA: TGTGCCAGCAGTTACTCGAACAGAAACAACTACGAGCAGTACTTC
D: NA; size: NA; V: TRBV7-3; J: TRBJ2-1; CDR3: CASSSPAGGGGGSYNEQFF; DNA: TGTGCCAGCAGCTCCCCCGCGGGCGGCGGGGGCGGCTCCTACAATGAGCAGTTCTTC
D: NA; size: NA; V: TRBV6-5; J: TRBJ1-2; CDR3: CASGESYGYTF; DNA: TGTGCCAGCGGGGAGTCCTATGGCTACACCTTC
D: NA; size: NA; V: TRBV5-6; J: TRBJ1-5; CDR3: CASSLPDQPQHF; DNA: TGTGCCAGCAGCTTACCAGATCAGCCCCAGCATTTT
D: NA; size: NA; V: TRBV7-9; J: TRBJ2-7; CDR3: CASSLGPGYEQYF; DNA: TGTGCCAGCAGCTTAGGCCCAGGGTATGAGCAGTACTTC
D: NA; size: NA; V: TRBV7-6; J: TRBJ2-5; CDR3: CASSLSLSGRETQYF; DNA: TGTGCCAGCAGCTTAAGCCTTTCAGGGAGGGAGACCCAGTACTTC
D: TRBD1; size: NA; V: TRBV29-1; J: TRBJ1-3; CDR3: CSVAGDSTYGSGNTIYF; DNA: TGCAGCGTTGCCGGGGACAGCACTTACGGCTCTGGAAACACCATATATTTT
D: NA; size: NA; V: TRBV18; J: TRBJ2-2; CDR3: CASSPSGELFF; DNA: TGTGCCAGCTCACCTTCTGGGGAGCTGTTTTTT
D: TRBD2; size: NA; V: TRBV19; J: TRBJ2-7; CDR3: CASSTKGTSGPYEQYF; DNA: TGTGCCAGTAGTACGAAAGGCACTAGCGGCCCCTACGAGCAGTACTTC
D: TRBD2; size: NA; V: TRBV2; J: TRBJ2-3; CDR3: CASSAGLAGADTQYF; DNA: TGTGCCAGCAGCGCTGGACTAGCCGGGGCAGATACGCAGTATTTT
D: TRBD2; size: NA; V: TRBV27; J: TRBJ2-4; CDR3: CASSLGGRAAGAKNIQYF; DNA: TGTGCCAGCAGTTTAGGCGGGAGGGCCGCCGGAGCCAAAAACATTCAGTACTTC
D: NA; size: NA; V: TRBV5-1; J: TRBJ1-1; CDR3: CASSAQGPRNTEAFF; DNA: TGCGCCAGCAGCGCCCAGGGGCCCCGGAACACTGAAGCTTTCTTT
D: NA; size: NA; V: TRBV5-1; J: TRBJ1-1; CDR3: CASSPGGTGNTEAFF; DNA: TGCGCCAGCAGCCCTGGCGGGACGGGGAACACTGAAGCTTTCTTT
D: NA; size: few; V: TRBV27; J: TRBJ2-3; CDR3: CASSSEGGGDTQYF; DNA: TGTGCCAGCAGTTCAGAGGGCGGAGGGGATACGCAGTATTTT
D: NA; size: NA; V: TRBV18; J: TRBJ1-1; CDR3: CASSQTAGRAENTEAFF; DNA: TGTGCCAGCTCACAGACTGCCGGGCGGGCGGAGAACACTGAAGCTTTCTTT
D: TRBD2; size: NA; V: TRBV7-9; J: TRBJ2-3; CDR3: CASRLAGGQGDTQYF; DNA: TGTGCCAGCAGGCTAGCGGGGGGCCAGGGAGATACGCAGTATTTT
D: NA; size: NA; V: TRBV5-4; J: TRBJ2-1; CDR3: CASSDEPPGWSNEQFF; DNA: TGTGCCAGCAGTGATGAACCTCCCGGGTGGAGCAATGAGCAGTTCTTC
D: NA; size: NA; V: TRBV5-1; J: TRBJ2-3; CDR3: CASRQSVQGTDTQYF; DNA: TGCGCCAGCAGACAATCGGTCCAGGGCACAGATACGCAGTATTTT
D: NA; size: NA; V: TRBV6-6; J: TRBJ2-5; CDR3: CASSPDRNGETQYF; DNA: TGTGCCAGCAGCCCCGACCGAAACGGGGAGACCCAGTACTTC
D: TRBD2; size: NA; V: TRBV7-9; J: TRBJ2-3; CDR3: CASSLVAVASGGTDTQYF; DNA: TGTGCCAGCAGCTTAGTGGCCGTGGCTAGCGGGGGCACAGATACGCAGTATTTT
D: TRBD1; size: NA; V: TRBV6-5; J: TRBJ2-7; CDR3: CASRGQGLGYEQYF; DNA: TGTGCCAGCAGAGGACAGGGTCTCGGTTACGAGCAGTACTTC
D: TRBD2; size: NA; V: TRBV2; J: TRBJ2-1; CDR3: CASSDNGGAVNEQFF; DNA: TGTGCCAGCAGTGATAACGGGGGGGCCGTAAATGAGCAGTTCTTC
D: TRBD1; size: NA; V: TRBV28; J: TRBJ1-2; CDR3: CASSSGTGANGYTF; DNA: TGTGCCAGCAGTTCCGGGACAGGGGCGAATGGCTACACCTTC
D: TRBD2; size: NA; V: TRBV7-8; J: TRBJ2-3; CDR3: CASSAASGNTDTQYF; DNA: TGTGCCAGCAGCGCTGCTAGCGGGAACACAGATACGCAGTATTTT